One sample yielded the 10 T cell receptor beta chains listed below, sequenced in a study of blood T cell repertoires in COVID-19. TCRdb keeps only in-frame clones here, not all; method: immunoSEQ multiplex PCR. The sample includes about 240,000 clones, 75% to 90% of them seen just once. Sequencing was performed on peripheral blood. These TCRs come from a man aged 60 to 75 who had recovered from COVID-19.

The chain employs TRBV7-5 and TRBJ2-7; the DNA was not compared with TRBD2, the D call given in the table. TRBV7-5 is given as a pseudogene. The CDR3 loop spans 16 amino acids. The CDR3, as DNA: TGTGCCAGAAGCTTCGTTGCCTCTTCGGAGTTCGGGGAGCAGTACTTC. It is translated as CARSFVASSEFGEQYF.

The V gene is TRBV3-1 (or the pseudogene TRBV3-2), the J gene TRBJ2-3; TRBD2 matches at 9 bases. Looked up from germline, CDR1 is LGHDT and CDR2 is YNNKEL (reference sequence). The CDR3 contains 17 residues. J was trimmed by 5 bases and V by 0 bases; bases with no gene match: 9. As DNA, the CDR3 is TGTGCCAGCAGCCAAGATGGGCTAGCGGGGAGTCGAGATACGCAGTATTTT. Amino acids: CASSQDGLAGSRDTQYF.

The rearrangement joins TRBV18 to TRBJ1-6, with 7 bases matching TRBD1. This CDR3 is 15 amino acids long. Trimming removed 3 bases from V and 9 bases from J; junction bases left unmatched: 8. The V gene's germline CDR1 is KGHSH and CDR2 LQKENI. CDR3 amino acids: CASSPNDRDGSPLHF. The DNA for the CDR3 is TGTGCCAGCTCACCGAATGACAGGGATGGTTCACCCCTCCACTTT. Supplemented by reference TRBV18 and TRBJ1-6, the full variable domain reads NAGVMQNPRHLVRRRGQEARLRCSPMKGHSHVYWYRQLPEEGLKFMVYLQKENIIDESGMPKERFSAEFPKEGPSILRIQQVVRGDSAAYFCASSPNDRDGSPLHFGNGTRLTVT.

This clone was counted between two and nine times. The V call is TRBV19, the J call TRBJ1-1; D is possibly TRBD1 (5 bases). The CDR3 is 16 residues long. Germline V gene lookup returns CDR1 LNHDA and CDR2 SQIVND (reference sequence). Trimming left V 6 bases short and J 0 bases short, with 17 bases between. As DNA, the CDR3 is TGTGCCAGTAGCTACAGGTCGCATGCTGTGAACACTGAAGCTTTCTTT. Residues: CASSYRSHAVNTEAFF.

This rearrangement joins TRBV5-6 to TRBJ2-7; a possible D gene is TRBD2 (6 bases). V lost 4 bases and J 1 base, leaving 12 bases between the germline ends. This CDR3 has 14 amino acids. Germline CDR1 SGHDT, CDR2 YYEEEE. In DNA, the CDR3 is TGTGCCAGCAGCCCGCTAGCGAAATCCTACGAGCAGTACTTC. It is translated as CASSPLAKSYEQYF.

V usage is TRBV5-5 and J usage is TRBJ1-3; the D gene is possibly TRBD1 (5 bases). V was cut by 5 bases and J by 1 base, with 10 bases left in between. CDR1 SGHKS and CDR2 YYEKEE come from the germline V gene (reference sequence). This CDR3 contains 14 residues. CDR3 nucleotide sequence: TGTGCCAGCAGTTCACAGGTGTCTGGAAACACCATATATTTT. Translating gives CASSSQVSGNTIYF.

This clone was detected only a few times. This chain connects TRBV10-3 to TRBJ1-5, with D possibly matching TRBD1 (6 bases). This CDR3 contains 13 residues. The V end lost 6 bases, the J end lost 4 bases, and 10 bases lay between the germline ends. Germline CDR1 is ENHRY and CDR2 is SYGVKD. CDR3 sequence: CAISQGQNQPQHF. Here the CDR3 DNA reads TGTGCCATCAGCCAAGGACAGAATCAGCCCCAGCATTTT.

The chain is built from TRBV7-2 and TRBJ1-6, with D hard to call. Trimming removed 1 base from V and 10 bases from J, with 8 bases in between. The CDR3 contains 13 residues. CDR1 SGHTA and CDR2 FQGNSA come from the germline V gene. CDR3 amino acids: CASSLVRGSPLHF. The DNA of the CDR3 is TGTGCCAGCAGCTTAGTCAGAGGGTCACCCCTCCACTTT. Full variable domain (remainder filled in from reference TRBV7-2 and TRBJ1-6): GAGVSQSPSNKVTEKGKDVELRCDPISGHTALYWYRQSLGQGLEFLIYFQGNSAPDKSGLPSDRFSAERTGGSVSTLTIQRTQQEDSAVYLCASSLVRGSPLHFGNGTRLTVT.

The J gene is TRBJ2-2, the V gene TRBV5-4; D ambiguous. Germline V gene data show CDR1 as SGHNT and CDR2 as YYREEE (reference sequence). V lost 2 bases and J 9 bases, leaving 11 bases between the germline ends. The CDR3 has 13 amino acids. CDR3 nucleotides: TGTGCCAGCAGCTTCTGGGCCCACCGGGAGCTGTTTTTT. This codes for CASSFWAHRELFF.

The chain uses TRBV5-1 and TRBJ1-2, with D perhaps TRBD1 (5 bases). V lost 2 bases to trimming and J lost 3 bases, with 11 bases between them. The CDR3 sequence is 14 residues long. Germline V gene lookup returns CDR1 SGHRS and CDR2 YFSETQ. In DNA, the CDR3 is TGCGCCAGCAGCTTCGCAGGGCTAGACTATGGCTACACCTTC. This codes for CASSFAGLDYGYTF. The complete variable domain, with remaining parts taken from reference TRBV5-1 and TRBJ1-2, reads KAGVTQTPRYLIKTRGQQVTLSCSPISGHRSVSWYQQTPGQGLQFLFEYFSETQRNKGNFPGRFSGRQFSNSRSEMNVSTLELGDSALYLCASSFAGLDYGYTFGSGTRLTVV.